The 22 T cell receptor beta chains in this list originate from one sample, sequenced in a study of T-cell memory formation after mild COVID-19. TCRdb used MiXCR to reprocess the 5' RACE reads, holding one entry per CDR3 protein. In the table there are under 250,000 distinct CDR3 sequences, around 10% of which are singletons. The material sequenced was PBMCs or a T cell subset sorted from them (not recorded which). These receptors all stem from a man aged 18 to 30 who had mild COVID-19 (a few samples of this study predate the infection). Cell type and time point are not known.

This clonotype came up many times. The chain links TRBV10-3 to TRBJ2-7; 8 bases align to TRBD1. Germline-derived CDR1 and CDR2 are ENHRY and SYGVKD. J gave up 1 base and V 4 bases, and 0 bases lay outside the gene matches. The CDR3 spans 13 residues. The CDR3 sequence: CAISGDRSYEQYV. The CDR3 region has the DNA TGTGCCATCAGTGGGGACAGGTCCTACGAGCAGTACGTC.

This clonotype was detected a few times. The chain couples TRBV20-1 to TRBJ2-2; 9 positions match TRBD2. V was clipped by 0 bases and J by 6 bases; unmatched bases: 5. CDR3 size: 15 residues. The germline gives CDR1 DFQATT, CDR2 SNEGSKA (reference sequence). In DNA, the CDR3 is TGCAGTGCTAGAGATGCCAGCGGGGGGCCCGGGGAGCTGTTTTTT. It yields the protein CSARDASGGPGELFF.

This clonotype was counted a few times. The chain joins TRBV11-2 to TRBJ2-3, with 9 nucleotides matching TRBD1. J gave up 2 bases and V 1 base, and 7 bases lay outside the gene matches. Germline V gene data show CDR1 as SGHAT and CDR2 as FQNNGV. CDR3 length equals 17 residues. The CDR3 DNA reads TGTGCCAGCAGCTTAGTCTCCGGGACAGGGTACACAGATACGCAGTATTTT. Translated: CASSLVSGTGYTDTQYF. Full variable domain (remainder filled in from reference TRBV11-2 and TRBJ2-3): EAGVAQSPRYKIIEKRQSVAFWCNPISGHATLYWYQQILGQGPKLLIQFQNNGVVDDSQLPKDRFSAERLKGVDSTLKIQPAKLEDSAVYLCASSLVSGTGYTDTQYFGPGTRLTVL.

V usage is TRBV19 and J usage is TRBJ1-5; D is possibly TRBD1 (6 bases). The germline V gene encodes CDR1 LNHDA and CDR2 SQIVND (reference sequence). Deletions cut 5 bases from V and 3 bases from J, with 17 bases between. This CDR3 has 16 amino acids. CDR3 amino acids: CASSPRQGIINQPQHF. DNA of the CDR3: TGTGCCAGTAGTCCGCGGCAGGGGATCATCAATCAGCCCCAGCATTTT.

This clonotype turned up a few times. The rearrangement uses TRBV12-3 or TRBV12-4 and TRBJ1-1, with TRBD1 as a possible D gene (6 bases). Trimming cost V 7 bases and J 5 bases, with 17 bases left between them. This CDR3 has 14 residues. The CDR3 protein is CASKSQGPGTEAFF. CDR3 coding DNA: TGTGCCAGCAAGTCACAGGGTCCGGGGACTGAAGCTTTCTTT.

The V gene is TRBV5-1, the J gene TRBJ2-4; D may be TRBD2 (6 bases). The CDR3 is 18 residues long. The germline V gene has CDR1 SGHRS and CDR2 YFSETQ. V was pared by 4 bases and J by 1 base, with 21 bases between. The CDR3 DNA sequence: TGCGCCAGCAGCGGCCCTCGCGGGGCCCCCGGTGCCAAAAACATTCAGTACTTC. Its protein is CASSGPRGAPGAKNIQYF.

This clonotype was seen a handful of times. The genes are TRBV11-3 and TRBJ2-3, with 10 bases lining up with TRBD2. CDR1 SGHNT and CDR2 YENEEA come from the germline V gene. The CDR3 has 15 amino acids. V gave up 5 bases and J gave up 3 bases; unmatched junction bases: 5. The CDR3 nucleotides are TGTGCCAGCAGCAGCTCTAGCGGGGGTACAGATACGCAGTATTTT. As protein: CASSSSSGGTDTQYF.

The chain is built from TRBV7-9 and TRBJ1-2; 8 positions agree with TRBD1. With 6 bases clipped from V and 8 bases from J, the junction kept 5 bases outside the gene matches. Germline CDR1 SEHNR, CDR2 FQNEAQ (reference sequence). The CDR3 sequence is 12 residues long. CDR3 coding DNA: TGTGCCAGCAGGGACAGGGTTGAGGGCTACACCTTC. Residues: CASRDRVEGYTF.

The chain joins TRBV4-3 to TRBJ1-3; D is unclear. The V end lost 6 bases, the J end lost 0 bases, and 12 bases lay between the germline ends. CDR1 LGHNA and CDR2 YSLEER come from the germline V gene. The CDR3 spans 15 residues. Here the CDR3 reads CASSPDRYSGNTIYF. DNA for the CDR3: TGCGCCAGCAGTCCTGACCGTTACTCTGGAAACACCATATATTTT.

This sequence joins TRBV18 and TRBJ2-7; a possible D gene is TRBD2 (5 bases). The CDR3 loop spans 13 amino acids. Trimming took off 4 bases at V and 7 bases at J, with 14 bases between the two ends. CDR1 is KGHSH, CDR2 LQKENI, per germline. The CDR3 coding sequence is TGTGCCAGCTCACTCATGAGTGGGGAGGAGCAGTACTTC. It specifies CASSLMSGEEQYF.

This clonotype showed up just a few times. This sequence joins TRBV7-2 and TRBJ1-2; D not resolved. The CDR3 is made up of 13 amino acids. Per the germline V gene, CDR1 is SGHTA and CDR2 is FQGNSA. V shed 3 bases and J shed 4 bases, with 9 bases lying between them. The CDR3 DNA follows: TGTGCCAGCAGCTTCAGTGGTACCTATGGCTACACCTTC. Translation: CASSFSGTYGYTF.

A few counts support this clonotype. V is TRBV6-2 or TRBV6-3 and J is TRBJ2-5, with D hard to call. Trimming took 7 bases from V and 4 from J, leaving 25 bases between them. The CDR3 spans 17 residues. Germline assignment: CDR1 MNHEY and CDR2 SVGEGT. Here the CDR3 DNA reads TGTGCCAGCACCTCAAACCGTCATTCCGGGCTGCGAGAGACCCAGTACTTC. Its protein product is CASTSNRHSGLRETQYF.

The rearrangement links TRBV7-2 to TRBJ2-5; 8 nucleotides line up with TRBD1. The CDR3 is made up of 14 amino acids. Germline CDR1 is SGHTA and CDR2 is FQGNSA. V was pared by 4 bases and J by 4 bases, with 5 bases of the junction left unmatched. For the CDR3, the DNA is TGTGCCAGCAGCTCCGGACAGGGTGGAGAGACCCAGTACTTC. Protein sequence: CASSSGQGGETQYF.

This chain's CDR3 is CASRGRTEFTYEQYV. The DNA for the CDR3 is TGTGCCAGCAGGGGGCGGACGGAATTTACCTACGAGCAGTACGTC. The chain has TRBV28 and TRBJ2-7; D perhaps matches TRBD1 (5 bases). The CDR3 length is 15 residues. The germline V gene encodes CDR1 MDHEN and CDR2 SYDVKM. The V end was cut by 6 bases, the J end by 2 bases, with 17 bases between.

This chain links TRBV11-2 with TRBJ2-7; no firm D call. V was trimmed by 1 base and J by 3 bases, leaving 7 bases between them. Germline CDR1 SGHAT, CDR2 FQNNGV. There are 13 residues in the CDR3. The CDR3 protein is CASSLGPGYEQYV. In DNA form, the CDR3 reads TGTGCCAGCAGCTTAGGCCCCGGCTACGAGCAGTACGTC.

This clonotype was counted a few times. The rearrangement uses TRBV5-1 and TRBJ2-7; the D gene could be TRBD1 or TRBD2 (6 bases each). V lost 5 bases and J lost 6, with 15 bases in between. The germline V gene has CDR1 SGHRS and CDR2 YFSETQ. The CDR3 consists of 13 residues. This chain's CDR3 is CASSWEGGSEQYV. In DNA form, the CDR3 reads TGCGCCAGCAGTTGGGAAGGGGGGAGCGAGCAGTACGTC.

This clonotype was counted between two and nine times. The V and J genes are TRBV9 and TRBJ2-3; D unclear. CDR3 length equals 15 residues. Germline V gene lookup returns CDR1 SGDLS and CDR2 YYNGEE. Between the trimmed V and J ends, which lost 0 bases and 2 bases, there was a span of 10 bases. The CDR3 nucleotides are TGTGCCAGCAGCGTAGGCAACGCTAACACAGATACGCAGTATTTT. Protein: CASSVGNANTDTQYF.

V usage is TRBV6-6 and J usage is TRBJ2-5; TRBD2 matches at 11 bases. The V segment lost 6 bases and the J segment 2 bases; nucleotides outside the gene matches: 14. CDR3 length: 18 residues. Germline V CDR1 and CDR2: MNHNY, SVGAGI (reference sequence). CDR3 DNA sequence: TGTGCCAGCAGCAACCCTAGCGGGGGGCCTTTAGCACAAGAGACCCAGTACTTC. This translates into CASSNPSGGPLAQETQYF.

This clonotype was counted only a few times. This chain links TRBV12-3 or TRBV12-4 with TRBJ1-4, with no clear D. The V and J ends lost 2 bases and 7 bases respectively, with 14 bases between them. The CDR3 length is 15 residues. This CDR3 is CASSLLAVGGEKLFF. CDR3 coding DNA: TGTGCCAGCAGTTTATTGGCCGTGGGTGGTGAAAAACTGTTTTTT.

This clonotype was observed a few times. This chain links TRBV12-3 or TRBV12-4 with TRBJ2-7; 8 positions agree with TRBD2. The trim removed 3 bases at V and 12 bases at J, leaving 13 bases unmatched. The CDR3 runs 14 residues. For the CDR3, the DNA is TGTGCCAGCAGTTTCGTGGCGGGGGGCCTCTCTTTGTACTTC. It translates to CASSFVAGGLSLYF.

In this sample, this clonotype turned up a few times. The chain carries TRBV2 and TRBJ2-7; D gene ambiguous. Germline V gene data show CDR1 as SNHLY and CDR2 as FYNNEI. V dropped 6 bases and J dropped 0 bases, with 9 bases sitting between them. This CDR3 region has 13 residues. As DNA, the CDR3 is TGTGCCAGCAGCGGGCAAACCTCCTACGAGCAGTACTTC. Its protein product is CASSGQTSYEQYF.

This sequence joins TRBV20-1 and TRBJ2-7, with 9 bases aligning to TRBD1. V lost 6 bases, J lost 3 bases, and 12 bases stayed unmatched. Germline V gene lookup returns CDR1 DFQATT and CDR2 SNEGSKA (reference sequence). This CDR3 has 15 residues. The CDR3 DNA reads TGCAGTGCAAGCCCTATTCAGGGACAGGGCTACGAGCAGTACTTC. It translates to CSASPIQGQGYEQYF.